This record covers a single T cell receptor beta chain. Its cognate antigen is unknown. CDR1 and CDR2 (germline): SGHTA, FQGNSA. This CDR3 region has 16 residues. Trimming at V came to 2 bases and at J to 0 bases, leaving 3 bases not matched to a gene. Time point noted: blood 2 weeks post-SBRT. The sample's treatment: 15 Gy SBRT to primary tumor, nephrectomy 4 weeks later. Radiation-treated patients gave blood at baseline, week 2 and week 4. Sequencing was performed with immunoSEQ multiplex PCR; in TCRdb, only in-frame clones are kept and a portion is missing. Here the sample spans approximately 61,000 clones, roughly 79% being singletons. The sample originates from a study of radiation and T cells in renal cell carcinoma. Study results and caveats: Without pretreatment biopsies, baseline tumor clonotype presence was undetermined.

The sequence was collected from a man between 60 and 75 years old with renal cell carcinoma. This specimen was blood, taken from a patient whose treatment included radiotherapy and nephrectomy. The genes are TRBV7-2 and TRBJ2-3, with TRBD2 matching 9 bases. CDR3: CASSLSSGASTDTQYF. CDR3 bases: TGTGCCAGCAGCTTATCTAGCGGGGCAAGCACAGATACGCAGTATTTT. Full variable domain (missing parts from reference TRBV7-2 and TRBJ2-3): GAGVSQSPSNKVTEKGKDVELRCDPISGHTALYWYRQSLGQGLEFLIYFQGNSAPDKSGLPSDRFSAERTGGSVSTLTIQRTQQEDSAVYLCASSLSSGASTDTQYFGPGTRLTVL.